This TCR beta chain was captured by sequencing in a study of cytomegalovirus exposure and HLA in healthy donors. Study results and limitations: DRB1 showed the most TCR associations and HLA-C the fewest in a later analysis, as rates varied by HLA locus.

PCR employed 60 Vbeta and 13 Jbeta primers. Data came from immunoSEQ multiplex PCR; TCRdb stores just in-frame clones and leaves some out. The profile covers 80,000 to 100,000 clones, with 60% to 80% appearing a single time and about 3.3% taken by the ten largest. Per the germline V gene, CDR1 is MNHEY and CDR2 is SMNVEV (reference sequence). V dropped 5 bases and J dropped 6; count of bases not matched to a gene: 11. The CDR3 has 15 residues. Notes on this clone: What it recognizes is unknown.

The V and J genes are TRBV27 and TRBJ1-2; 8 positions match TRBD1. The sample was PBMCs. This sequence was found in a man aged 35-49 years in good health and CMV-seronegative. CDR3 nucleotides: TGTGCCAGCAGTCGATCCGGGACAGGCGGGCATGGCTACACCTTC. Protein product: CASSRSGTGGHGYTF.